The 9 T cell receptor beta chains listed next were all sequenced from one sample in a study of CXCR3-negative and CXCR3-positive naive CD8 T cells. Study-wide results and limits: More hydrophobic TRB CDR3s occurred in CXCR3-positive than in CXCR3-negative naive cells.

5' RACE with UMI labels generated the TRB cDNA libraries. TCRdb reanalyzed the 5' RACE reads and collapses them to one entry per CDR3 protein, without DNA. The specimen's table records under 150,000 distinct CDR3 sequences. For these TCRs, the target antigens are not known. The material sequenced was naive CXCR3+ CD8+ T cells from blood. Subset of the sample: CD45RO-CCR7+CD27+CD95- naive CD8+ T cells expressing CXCR3 (TNR3+). These receptors were obtained from a human donor in good health. Some clones in this sample may be carry-over from other donors' samples.

J is TRBJ2-5 and V is TRBV29-1; as DNA is missing, the TRBD1 call by TCRdb cannot be tested. The CDR3 is 12 residues long. Germline lookup yields CDR1 SQVTM and CDR2 ANQGSEA. The chain's CDR3 is CSAVDRGETQYF.

V usage is TRBV29-1 and J usage is TRBJ2-2; without DNA, the TCRdb call of TRBD1 cannot be checked. This CDR3 contains 11 residues. Looked up from germline, CDR1 is SQVTM and CDR2 is ANQGSEA. CDR3 protein: CSVEAPERLFF.

J is TRBJ2-1 and V is TRBV7-2; TCRdb calls TRBD2, which cannot be checked without DNA. The germline V gene encodes CDR1 SGHTA and CDR2 FQGNSA. The CDR3 runs to 14 residues. CDR3 residues: CASSLGVAGREQFF.

The rearrangement uses TRBV18 and TRBJ2-5. This CDR3 region has 16 residues. Germline CDR1 and CDR2: KGHSH and LQKENI. CDR3 in amino acids: CASSPKMGYKRETQYF. Based on the CDR3 plus reference TRBV18 and TRBJ2-5, the full variable domain is NAGVMQNPRHLVRRRGQEARLRCSPMKGHSHVYWYRQLPEEGLKFMVYLQKENIIDESGMPKERFSAEFPKEGPSILRIQQVVRGDSAAYFCASSPKMGYKRETQYFGPGTRLLVL.

The chain has TRBV12-3 or TRBV12-4 and TRBJ1-1; the TRBD1 assignment by TCRdb is unverifiable without DNA. The length of the CDR3 is 14 residues. CDR3 sequence: CASSFDSMNTEAFF.

J is TRBJ1-5 and V is TRBV25-1. This CDR3 region has 14 residues. Germline V gene data show CDR1 as MGHDK and CDR2 as SYGVNS. CDR3 in amino acids: CASSEWASNQPQHF.

The chain links TRBV6-5 to TRBJ2-5; the D gene TCRdb calls, TRBD1, cannot be checked with no DNA. The CDR3 has 14 residues. CDR1 MNHEY and CDR2 SVGAGI come from the germline V gene. CDR3 sequence: CASSYEGVTETQYF.

This rearrangement joins TRBV5-6 to TRBJ1-1; TCRdb lists TRBD1, though no DNA is available to test this call. Germline V gives CDR1 SGHDT, CDR2 YYEEEE. The CDR3 is 13 residues long. CDR3 in amino acids: CASSFRAGTEAFF.

J is TRBJ1-2 and V is TRBV5-6. The V gene's germline CDR1 is SGHDT and CDR2 YYEEEE. The length of the CDR3 is 12 residues. This CDR3 is CASRTDQYGYTF.